The entry below describes one TCR beta chain. V lost 5 bases, J lost 5 bases, and 7 bases stayed unmatched. The CDR3 is 14 residues long. Germline CDR1 is SGHTA and CDR2 is FQGNSA. The record originates from a study of control samples from healthy donors and cancer patients. TCRdb's table, derived via immunoSEQ multiplex PCR, lists solely in-frame clones and lacks some. The data hold roughly 120,000 clones, with over 75% observed a single time. The chain recombines TRBV7-2 with TRBJ1-1, with TRBD1 identical over 8 bases. Sequences were obtained from blood. This receptor was identified in a human donor in good health. The donor label of this sample is uncertain. In nucleotides, the CDR3 is TGTGCCAGCAGCGCCAGGACAGGGAGGACTGAAGCTTTCTTT. Residues: CASSARTGRTEAFF.